The following is a T cell receptor beta chain sequence with its context. At least ten counts were recorded for this clonotype. Its antigen is still unknown. Per-nucleotide qualities are absent, and no much larger clonotype sits a single base away. To prepare the library, RACE was applied. Sequencing instrument: NextSeq 500. During library preparation, unique molecular identifiers were attached to individual cDNA molecules so that TCRs could be counted in a quantitative, reproducible way. The original pipeline was this. The median number of TCRs per sample was approximately 98,000, ranging from about 23,224 to 700,000. The Decombinator software suite was used to annotate V, J and CDR3 in the TCR reads. For PS versus PT1 abundance plots, all samples were subsampled to the same number of TCRs (28,000). Expanded TCRs were defined as absent before sensitization and observed at least eight times at the 2-week time point. TCRdb took the public reads, trimmed them with fastp at Q25, ran MiXCR for clone calling and kept in-frame beta chains. Each CDR3 protein appears once, grouped with its most common genes and DNA. The V and J calls were determined by TCRdb, not by the authors. Recorded for this sample are 70,000 to 95,000 distinct CDR3 sequences; about 9.2% of them occurred a single time. The top ten clonotypes cover around 1.7% of the sample.

The data are from a study of human T cells and chemical hapten exposure (dated by TCRdb to the early 2020s). About the study as a whole: Libraries were pooled for sequencing, and variation in per-sample TCR yields was attributed mainly to small differences in library volumes within the pool. This study followed changes in the peripheral blood TCR repertoire in vivo during primary and secondary sensitization of alopecia patients to the hapten diphenylcyclopropenone (DPC). For every blood RNA sample, sequencing covered both the TCR alpha and TCR beta chains. General conclusions and limits of the study: The number of TCRs above 1 in 1000 frequency did not change with DPC sensitization; there was no evidence of global repertoire structure alterations. Repeated subsampling changed both the strength of the expansion versus patch-test correlation and the threshold at which that correlation became significant.

Measured from the cysteine to the phenylalanine, the CDR3 is 18 residues long. Just the 54-base CDR3 DNA is kept, in frame starting at base 1. CDR1 is given as MNHEY and CDR2 as SMNVEV, both from the germline V gene (reference sequence). Unmatched junction bases come to 12, with V trimmed by 1 base and J by 1 base. What the time point label conveys for this sample: healthy volunteer bleed at 6 weeks. Unfractionated whole blood was collected in Tempus Blood RNA tubes, and total RNA was extracted from that blood. Roughly 5 healthy volunteers were used as TCR sequencing controls and were bled at day 0, 2 weeks and 6 weeks.

Input material: whole blood. The receptor's source is a female donor in good health. Some clones in this sample may be carry-over from other donors' samples. The rearranged chain carries TRBV27 and TRBJ2-5, and TRBD1 aligns with 7 junction nucleotides. Read as DNA, the sequence is TGTGCCAGCAGTTTATACAGGGGTGGCCTCAATGGCCAAGAGACCCAGTACTTC. This encodes CASSLYRGGLNGQETQYF.